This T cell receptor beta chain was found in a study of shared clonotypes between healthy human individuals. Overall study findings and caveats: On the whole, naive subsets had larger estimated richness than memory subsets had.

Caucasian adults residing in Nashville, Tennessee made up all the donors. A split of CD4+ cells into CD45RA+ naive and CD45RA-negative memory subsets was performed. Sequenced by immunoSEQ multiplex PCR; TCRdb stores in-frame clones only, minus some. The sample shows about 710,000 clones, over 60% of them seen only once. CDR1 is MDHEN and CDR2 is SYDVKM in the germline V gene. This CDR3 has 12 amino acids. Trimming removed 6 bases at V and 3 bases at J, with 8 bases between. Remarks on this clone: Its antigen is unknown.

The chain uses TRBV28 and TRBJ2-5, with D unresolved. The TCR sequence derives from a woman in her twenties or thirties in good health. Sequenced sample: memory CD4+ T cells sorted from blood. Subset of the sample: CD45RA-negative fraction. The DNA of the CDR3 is TGTGCCAGCAGCTCTGCCGAAGAGACCCAGTACTTC. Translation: CASSSAEETQYF.